This T cell receptor (beta chain) stems from a study of T cells after somatic rescue of genetic block. Germline V gene lookup returns CDR1 SGDLS and CDR2 YYNGEE. The V segment lost 4 bases and the J segment 4 bases; nucleotides outside the gene matches: 5. CDR3 length: 15 amino acids. Clones were read by immunoSEQ multiplex PCR, and TCRdb kept only the in-frame ones, dropping some. Among 50,000 to 60,000 clones listed, 90% to 96% were seen once. Input material: peripheral blood mononuclear cells (PBMCs). The rearrangement links TRBV9 to TRBJ2-2; the match to TRBD1 covers 9 bases. This receptor was obtained from a child under two years old. CDR3 residues: CASSHMDRGTGELFF. CDR3 coding DNA: TGTGCCAGCAGCCATATGGACAGGGGCACCGGGGAGCTGTTTTTT.